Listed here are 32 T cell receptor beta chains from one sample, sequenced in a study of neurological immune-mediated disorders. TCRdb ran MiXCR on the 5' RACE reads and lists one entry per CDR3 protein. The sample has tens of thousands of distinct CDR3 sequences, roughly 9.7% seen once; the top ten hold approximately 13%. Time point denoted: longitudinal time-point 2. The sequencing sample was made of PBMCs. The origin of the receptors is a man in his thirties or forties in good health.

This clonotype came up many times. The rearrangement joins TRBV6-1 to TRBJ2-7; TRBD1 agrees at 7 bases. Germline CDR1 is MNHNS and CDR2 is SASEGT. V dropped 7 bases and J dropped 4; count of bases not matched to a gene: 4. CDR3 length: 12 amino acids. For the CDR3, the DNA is TGTGCCAGCACCAGGGGGTCTTACGAGCAGTACTTC. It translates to CASTRGSYEQYF.

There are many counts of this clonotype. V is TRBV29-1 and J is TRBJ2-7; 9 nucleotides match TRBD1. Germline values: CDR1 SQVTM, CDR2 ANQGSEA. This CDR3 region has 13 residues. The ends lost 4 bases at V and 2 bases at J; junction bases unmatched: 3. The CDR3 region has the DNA TGCAGCGTTGGGACAGGGGAAACCTACGAGCAGTACTTC. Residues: CSVGTGETYEQYF.

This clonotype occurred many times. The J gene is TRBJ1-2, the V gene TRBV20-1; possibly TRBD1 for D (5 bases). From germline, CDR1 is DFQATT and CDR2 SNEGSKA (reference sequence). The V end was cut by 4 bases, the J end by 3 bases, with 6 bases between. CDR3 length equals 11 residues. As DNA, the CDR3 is TGCAGTGCTAAACAGGACTATGGCTACACCTTC. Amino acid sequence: CSAKQDYGYTF.

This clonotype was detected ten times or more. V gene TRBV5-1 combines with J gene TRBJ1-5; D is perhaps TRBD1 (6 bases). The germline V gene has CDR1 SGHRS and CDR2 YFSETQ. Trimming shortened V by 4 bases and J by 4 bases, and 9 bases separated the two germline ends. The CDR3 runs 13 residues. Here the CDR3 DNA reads TGCGCCAGCAGCGACGGACAGAATCAGCCCCAGCATTTT. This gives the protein CASSDGQNQPQHF.

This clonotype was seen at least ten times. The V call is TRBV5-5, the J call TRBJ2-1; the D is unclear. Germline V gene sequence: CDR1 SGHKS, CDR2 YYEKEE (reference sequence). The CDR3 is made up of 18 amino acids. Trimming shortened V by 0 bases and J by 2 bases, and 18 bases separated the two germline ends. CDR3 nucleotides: TGTGCCAGCAGCTTGGCCGCGTTAGCCGCACGTCCCTACAATGAGCAGTTCTTC. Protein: CASSLAALAARPYNEQFF.

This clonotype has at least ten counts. The CDR3 loop reads CASSSGHYNEQFF. CDR3 DNA: TGTGCCAGCTCCAGCGGTCACTACAATGAGCAGTTCTTC. The chain is built from TRBV28 and TRBJ2-1, with D perhaps TRBD2 (5 bases). Germline CDR1 reads MDHEN; CDR2 reads SYDVKM. Trimming left V 8 bases short and J 3 bases short, with 11 bases between. This CDR3 region has 13 residues.

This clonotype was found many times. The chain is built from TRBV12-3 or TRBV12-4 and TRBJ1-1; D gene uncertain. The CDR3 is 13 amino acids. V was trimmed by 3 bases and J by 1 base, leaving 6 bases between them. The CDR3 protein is CASSFRRNTEAFF. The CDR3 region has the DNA TGTGCCAGCAGTTTCAGGAGGAACACTGAAGCTTTCTTT.

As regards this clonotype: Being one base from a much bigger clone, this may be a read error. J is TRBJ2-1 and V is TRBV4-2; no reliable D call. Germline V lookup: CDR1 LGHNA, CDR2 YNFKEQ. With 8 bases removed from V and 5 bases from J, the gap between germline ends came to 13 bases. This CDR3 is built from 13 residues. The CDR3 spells CASAPLEDNEQFF. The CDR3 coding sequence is TGTGCCAGCGCCCCCCTTGAGGACAATGAGCAGTTCTTC.

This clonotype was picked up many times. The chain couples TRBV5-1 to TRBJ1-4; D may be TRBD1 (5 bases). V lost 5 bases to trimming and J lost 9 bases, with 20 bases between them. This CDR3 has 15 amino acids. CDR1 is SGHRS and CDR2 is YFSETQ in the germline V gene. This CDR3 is CASRLEEGRTQKLFF. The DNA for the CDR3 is TGCGCCAGCAGACTCGAGGAGGGGAGGACCCAAAAACTGTTTTTT.

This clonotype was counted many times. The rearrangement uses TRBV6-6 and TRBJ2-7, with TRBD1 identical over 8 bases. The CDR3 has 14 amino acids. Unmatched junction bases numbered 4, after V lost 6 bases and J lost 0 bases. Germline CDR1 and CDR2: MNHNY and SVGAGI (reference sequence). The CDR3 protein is CASRDRVTSYEQYF. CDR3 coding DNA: TGTGCCAGCAGGGACAGGGTTACCTCCTACGAGCAGTACTTC.

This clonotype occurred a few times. CDR3 sequence reads: CASSYLTGGADTQYF. The DNA for the CDR3 is TGTGCCAGCAGTTACTTGACAGGGGGCGCAGATACGCAGTATTTT. The chain joins TRBV6-5 to TRBJ2-3; 10 bases are shared with TRBD1. The CDR3 runs 15 residues. V dropped 1 base and J dropped 4; count of bases not matched to a gene: 2. Germline CDR1 is MNHEY and CDR2 is SVGAGI.

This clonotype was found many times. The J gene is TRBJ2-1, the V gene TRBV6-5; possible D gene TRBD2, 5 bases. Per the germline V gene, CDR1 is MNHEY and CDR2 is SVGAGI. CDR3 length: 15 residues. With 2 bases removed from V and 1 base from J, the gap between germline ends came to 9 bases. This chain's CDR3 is CASSYEGASYNEQFF. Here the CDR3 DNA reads TGTGCCAGCAGTTACGAGGGTGCGTCCTACAATGAGCAGTTCTTC.

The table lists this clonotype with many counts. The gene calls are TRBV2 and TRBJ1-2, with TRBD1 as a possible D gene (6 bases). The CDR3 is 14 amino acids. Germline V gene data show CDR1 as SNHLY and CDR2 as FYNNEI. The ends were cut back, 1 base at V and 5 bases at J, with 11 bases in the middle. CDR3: CASSEGTAVYGYTF. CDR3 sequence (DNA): TGTGCCAGCAGTGAAGGGACAGCCGTTTATGGCTACACCTTC.

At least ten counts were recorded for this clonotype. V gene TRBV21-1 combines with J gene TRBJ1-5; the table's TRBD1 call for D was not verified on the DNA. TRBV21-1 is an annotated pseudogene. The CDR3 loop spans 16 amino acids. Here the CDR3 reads CASSKSGESGNQPQHF. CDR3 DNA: TGTGCCAGCAGCAAGTCAGGGGAATCCGGCAATCAGCCCCAGCATTTT.

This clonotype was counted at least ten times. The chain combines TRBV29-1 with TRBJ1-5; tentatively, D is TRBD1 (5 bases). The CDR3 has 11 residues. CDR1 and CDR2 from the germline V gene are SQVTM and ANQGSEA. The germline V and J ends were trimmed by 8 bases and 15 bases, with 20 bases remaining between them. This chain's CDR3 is CSKRGGDPAHF. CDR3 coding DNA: TGCAGCAAGAGGGGTGGGGACCCTGCGCATTTT.

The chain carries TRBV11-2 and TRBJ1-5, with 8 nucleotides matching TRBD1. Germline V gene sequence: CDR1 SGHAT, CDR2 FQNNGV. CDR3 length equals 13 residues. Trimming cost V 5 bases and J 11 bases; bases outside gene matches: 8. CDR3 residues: CASSRGRQGSQHF. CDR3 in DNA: TGTGCCAGCAGCCGAGGTAGACAGGGGTCCCAGCATTTT.

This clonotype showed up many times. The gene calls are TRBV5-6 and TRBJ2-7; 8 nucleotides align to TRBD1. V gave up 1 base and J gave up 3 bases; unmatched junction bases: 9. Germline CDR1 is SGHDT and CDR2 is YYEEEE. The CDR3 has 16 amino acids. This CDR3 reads CASSLSVWGQDYEQYF. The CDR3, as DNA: TGTGCCAGCAGCTTGAGTGTGTGGGGACAGGACTACGAGCAGTACTTC.

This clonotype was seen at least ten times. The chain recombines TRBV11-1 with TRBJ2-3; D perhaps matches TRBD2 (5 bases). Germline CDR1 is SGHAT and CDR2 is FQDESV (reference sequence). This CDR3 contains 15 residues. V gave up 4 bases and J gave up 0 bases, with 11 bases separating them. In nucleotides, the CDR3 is TGTGCCAGCAGCTATAGCGAGATCAGCACAGATACGCAGTATTTT. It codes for CASSYSEISTDTQYF. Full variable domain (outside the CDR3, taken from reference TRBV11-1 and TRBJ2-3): EAEVAQSPRYKITEKSQAVAFWCDPISGHATLYWYRQILGQGPELLVQFQDESVVDDSQLPKDRFSAERLKGVDSTLKIQPAELGDSAMYLCASSYSEISTDTQYFGPGTRLTVL.

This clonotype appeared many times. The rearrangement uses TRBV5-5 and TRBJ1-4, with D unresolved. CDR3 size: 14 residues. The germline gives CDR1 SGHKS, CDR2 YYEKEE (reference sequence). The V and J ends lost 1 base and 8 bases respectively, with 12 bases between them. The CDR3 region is CASSLSSQGEKLFF. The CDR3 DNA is TGTGCCAGCAGCTTGTCCAGTCAAGGAGAAAAACTGTTTTTT.

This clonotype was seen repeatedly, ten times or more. CDR3 nucleotide sequence: TGTGCCAGCAGCTTAGCAGGGTTCGAGGAGACCCAGTACTTC. It yields the protein CASSLAGFEETQYF. The rearrangement uses TRBV7-9 and TRBJ2-5; D gene ambiguous. Germline CDR1 and CDR2: SEHNR and FQNEAQ (reference sequence). Trimming cost V 0 bases and J 5 bases, with 10 bases left between them. The CDR3 consists of 14 residues.

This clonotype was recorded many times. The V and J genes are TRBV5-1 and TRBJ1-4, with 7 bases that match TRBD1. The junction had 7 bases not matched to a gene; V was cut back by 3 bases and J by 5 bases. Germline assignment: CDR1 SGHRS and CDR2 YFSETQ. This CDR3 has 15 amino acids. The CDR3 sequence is CASSSRGTVNEKLFF. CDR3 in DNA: TGCGCCAGCAGCTCGCGGGGGACAGTCAATGAAAAACTGTTTTTT.

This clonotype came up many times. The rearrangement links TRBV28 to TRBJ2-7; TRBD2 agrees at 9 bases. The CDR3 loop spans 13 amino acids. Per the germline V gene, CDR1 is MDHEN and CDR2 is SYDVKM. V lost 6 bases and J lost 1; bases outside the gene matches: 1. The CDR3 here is CASRTSGSYEQYF. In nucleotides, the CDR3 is TGTGCCAGCAGGACTAGCGGATCCTACGAGCAGTACTTC.

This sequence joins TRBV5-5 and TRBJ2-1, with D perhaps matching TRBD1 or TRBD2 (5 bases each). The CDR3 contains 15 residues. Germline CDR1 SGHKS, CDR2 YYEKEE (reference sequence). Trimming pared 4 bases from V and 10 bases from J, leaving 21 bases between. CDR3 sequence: CASSAWTRGELEQFF. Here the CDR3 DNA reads TGTGCCAGCAGCGCCTGGACCCGAGGGGAGCTCGAGCAGTTCTTC.

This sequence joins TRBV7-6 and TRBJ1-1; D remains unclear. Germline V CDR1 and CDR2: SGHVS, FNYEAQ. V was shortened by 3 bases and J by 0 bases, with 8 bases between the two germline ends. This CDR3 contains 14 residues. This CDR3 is CASSFIQLNTEAFF. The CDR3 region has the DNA TGTGCCAGCAGCTTTATACAGTTGAACACTGAAGCTTTCTTT.

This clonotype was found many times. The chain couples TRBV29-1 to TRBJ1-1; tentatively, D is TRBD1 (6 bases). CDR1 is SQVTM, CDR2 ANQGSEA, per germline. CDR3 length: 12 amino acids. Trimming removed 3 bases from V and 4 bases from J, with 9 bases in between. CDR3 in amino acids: CSVDRGGTEAFF. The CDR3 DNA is TGCAGCGTTGACAGGGGTGGCACTGAAGCTTTCTTT.

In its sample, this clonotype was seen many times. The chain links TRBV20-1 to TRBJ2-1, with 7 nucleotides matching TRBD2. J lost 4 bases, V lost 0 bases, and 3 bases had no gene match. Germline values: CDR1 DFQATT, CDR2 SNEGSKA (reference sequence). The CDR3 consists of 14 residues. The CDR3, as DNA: TGCAGTGCTAGAGAGGCGGGAGCTTACAATGAGCAGTTCTTC. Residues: CSAREAGAYNEQFF.

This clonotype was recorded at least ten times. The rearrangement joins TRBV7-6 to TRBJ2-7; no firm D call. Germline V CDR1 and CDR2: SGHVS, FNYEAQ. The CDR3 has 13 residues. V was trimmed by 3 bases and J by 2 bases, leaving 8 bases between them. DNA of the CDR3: TGTGCCAGCAGCTTGGGCTTTACCTACGAGCAGTACTTC. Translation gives CASSLGFTYEQYF. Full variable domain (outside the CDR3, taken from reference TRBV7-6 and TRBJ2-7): GAGVSQSPRYKVTKRGQDVALRCDPISGHVSLYWYRQALGQGPEFLTYFNYEAQQDKSGLPNDRFSAERPEGSISTLTIQRTEQRDSAMYRCASSLGFTYEQYFGPGTRLTVT.

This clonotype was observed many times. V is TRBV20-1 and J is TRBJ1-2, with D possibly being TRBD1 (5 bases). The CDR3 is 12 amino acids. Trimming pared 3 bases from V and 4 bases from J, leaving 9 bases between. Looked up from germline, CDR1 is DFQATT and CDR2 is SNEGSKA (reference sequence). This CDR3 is CSASPGAYGYTF. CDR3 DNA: TGCAGTGCTAGCCCTGGGGCCTATGGCTACACCTTC.

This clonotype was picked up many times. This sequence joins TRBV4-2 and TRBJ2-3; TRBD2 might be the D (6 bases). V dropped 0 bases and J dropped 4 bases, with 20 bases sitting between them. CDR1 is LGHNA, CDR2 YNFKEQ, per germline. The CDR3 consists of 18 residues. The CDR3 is CASSQDAASAMNPDTQYF. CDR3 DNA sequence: TGTGCCAGCAGCCAAGATGCGGCTAGCGCCATGAACCCAGATACGCAGTATTTT.

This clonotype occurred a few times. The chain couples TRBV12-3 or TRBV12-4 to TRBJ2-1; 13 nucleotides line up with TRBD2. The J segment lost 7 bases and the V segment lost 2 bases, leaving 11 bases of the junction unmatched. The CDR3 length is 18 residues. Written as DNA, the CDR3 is TGTGCCAGCAGTTTAACGGGAGGGGGACTAGCGGGAAAGAATGAGCAGTTCTTC. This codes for CASSLTGGGLAGKNEQFF.

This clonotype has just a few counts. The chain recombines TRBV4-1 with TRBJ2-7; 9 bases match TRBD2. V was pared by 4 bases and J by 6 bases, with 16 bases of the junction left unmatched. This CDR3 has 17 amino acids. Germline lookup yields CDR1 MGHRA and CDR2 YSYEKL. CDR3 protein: CASSPWSSGARDSEQYF. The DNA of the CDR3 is TGCGCCAGCAGCCCATGGTCTAGCGGGGCGAGAGACAGCGAGCAGTACTTC.

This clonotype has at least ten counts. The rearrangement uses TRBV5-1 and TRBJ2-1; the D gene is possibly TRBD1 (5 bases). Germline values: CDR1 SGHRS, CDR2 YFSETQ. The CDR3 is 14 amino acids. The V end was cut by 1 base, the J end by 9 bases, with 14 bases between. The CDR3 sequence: CASSLSTGKGEQFF. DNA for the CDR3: TGCGCCAGCAGCTTGTCCACAGGCAAGGGTGAGCAGTTCTTC. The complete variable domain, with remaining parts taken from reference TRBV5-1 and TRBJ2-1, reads KAGVTQTPRYLIKTRGQQVTLSCSPISGHRSVSWYQQTPGQGLQFLFEYFSETQRNKGNFPGRFSGRQFSNSRSEMNVSTLELGDSALYLCASSLSTGKGEQFFGPGTRLTVL.